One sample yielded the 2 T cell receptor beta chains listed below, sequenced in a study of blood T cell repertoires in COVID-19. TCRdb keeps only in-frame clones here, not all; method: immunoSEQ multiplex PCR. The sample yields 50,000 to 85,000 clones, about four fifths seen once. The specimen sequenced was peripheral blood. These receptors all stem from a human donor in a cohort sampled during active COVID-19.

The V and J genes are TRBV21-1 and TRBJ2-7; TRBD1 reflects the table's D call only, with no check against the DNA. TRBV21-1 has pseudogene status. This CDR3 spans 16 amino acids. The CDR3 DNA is TGTGCCAGCAGCAAAGCGTCACAGGGGATCACCTACGAGCAGTACTTC. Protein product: CASSKASQGITYEQYF.

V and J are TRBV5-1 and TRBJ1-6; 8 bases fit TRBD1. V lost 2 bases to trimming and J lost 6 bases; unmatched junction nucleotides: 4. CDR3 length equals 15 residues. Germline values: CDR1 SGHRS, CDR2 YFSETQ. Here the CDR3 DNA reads TGCGCCAGCAGCTTTGGAGGACAGGGTAATTCACCCCTCCACTTT. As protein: CASSFGGQGNSPLHF. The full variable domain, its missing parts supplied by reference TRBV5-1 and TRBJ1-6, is KAGVTQTPRYLIKTRGQQVTLSCSPISGHRSVSWYQQTPGQGLQFLFEYFSETQRNKGNFPGRFSGRQFSNSRSEMNVSTLELGDSALYLCASSFGGQGNSPLHFGNGTRLTVT.